Listed below are T cell receptor beta chains from one sample, sequenced in a study of T cell responses to AZD1222 COVID-19 vaccine. Data came from immunoSEQ multiplex PCR; TCRdb stores just in-frame clones and leaves some out. The table lists 180,000 or so clones, approximately 90% of them singletons. Sequenced material: peripheral blood, taken 28 days after the second AZD1222 dose. These receptors were taken from an adult who received the AZD1222 COVID-19 vaccine. Both conserved end residues are part of each CDR3. Each record gives: J gene, CDR3 length, V gene, D gene, clone size, CDR3 protein, CDR3 DNA. The D gene is left open where the match is weak. Not every row has a clone size; where given, it reads once, few, many or a size class.

>TRBJ1-4|14|TRBV5-4|-|-
CASSLGGSNEKLFF
TGTGCCAGCAGCCTGGGGGGCTCTAATGAAAAACTGTTTTTT
>TRBJ2-1|15|TRBV27|TRBD2|-
CASSEGLAPYNEQFF
TGTGCCAGCAGCGAAGGACTAGCGCCCTACAATGAGCAGTTCTTC
>TRBJ1-3|14|TRBV9|-|-
CASMKGNTGNTIYF
TGTGCCAGCATGAAGGGCAATACTGGAAACACCATATATTTT
>TRBJ2-7|17|TRBV5-4|TRBD1|-
CASSSRAGQGARDEQYF
TGTGCCAGCAGTTCGCGTGCGGGACAGGGTGCGCGGGACGAGCAGTACTTC
>TRBJ2-1|14|TRBV7-2|-|-
CASSLTAGRNEQFF
TGTGCCAGCAGCTTAACCGCAGGGAGGAATGAGCAGTTCTTC
>TRBJ2-5|13|TRBV30|-|-
CAWTNRALETQYF
TGTGCCTGGACTAACAGGGCGTTGGAGACCCAGTACTTC
>TRBJ2-4|16|TRBV11-2|-|few
CASSPGVGLAKNIQYF
TGTGCCAGCAGCCCTGGGGTGGGTCTAGCCAAAAACATTCAGTACTTC
>TRBJ2-2|15|TRBV10-3|TRBD1|-
CAISRTGGRTGELFF
TGTGCCATCAGTCGAACAGGGGGCCGGACCGGGGAGCTGTTTTTT
>TRBJ2-7|13|TRBV28|-|-
CASSPGQNYEQYF
TGTGCCAGCAGCCCGGGACAAAACTACGAGCAGTACTTC
>TRBJ2-7|14|TRBV6-2/TRBV6-3|TRBD2|-
CASRPSGILNEQYF
TGTGCCAGCAGGCCTAGCGGGATTCTGAACGAGCAGTACTTC
>TRBJ1-4|12|TRBV19|-|-
CASRNTNEKLFF
TGTGCCAGCAGGAATACTAATGAAAAACTGTTTTTT
>TRBJ2-7|14|TRBV18|TRBD1|many
CASSPQGAGSEQYF
TGTGCCAGCTCACCACAGGGGGCGGGCAGCGAGCAGTACTTC
>TRBJ1-2|14|TRBV24-1|-|-
CATSGDGDSYGYTF
TGTGCCACCAGTGGAGATGGGGACTCCTATGGCTACACCTTC
>TRBJ1-3|14|TRBV28|-|few
CASSLPGSGNTIYF
TGTGCCAGCAGTTTGCCAGGCTCTGGAAACACCATATATTTT
>TRBJ1-2|12|TRBV28|-|-
CASSSESYGYTF
TGTGCCAGCAGTTCCGAAAGCTATGGCTACACCTTC
>TRBJ2-2|12|TRBV9|-|-
CASSTYTGELFF
TGTGCCAGCAGCACGTACACCGGGGAGCTGTTTTTT
>TRBJ2-4|14|TRBV27|-|-
CASSSQVAKNIQYF
TGTGCCAGCAGTTCACAGGTAGCCAAAAACATTCAGTACTTC
>TRBJ2-2|14|TRBV5-5|-|-
CASSSEGDTGELFF
TGTGCCAGCAGCTCCGAAGGGGACACCGGGGAGCTGTTTTTT
>TRBJ2-1|17|TRBV9|-|-
CASSVVPWSTSYNEQFF
TGTGCCAGCAGCGTAGTTCCCTGGAGTACCTCCTACAATGAGCAGTTCTTC
>TRBJ2-3|15|TRBV4-2|-|-
CASSQGGASTDTQYF
TGTGCCAGCAGCCAAGGAGGGGCGAGCACAGATACGCAGTATTTT
>TRBJ1-1|13|TRBV6-5|-|-
CASRRVFDTEAFF
TGTGCCAGCAGGAGGGTTTTCGACACTGAAGCTTTCTTT
>TRBJ2-3|15|TRBV4-3|-|-
CASSRTLPGGDTQYF
TGCGCCAGCAGCCGGACCCTGCCCGGCGGGGATACGCAGTATTTT
>TRBJ2-1|14|TRBV6-4|TRBD2|once
CASSDYAGGPEQFF
TGTGCCAGCAGTGACTACGCGGGAGGGCCTGAGCAGTTCTTC
>TRBJ2-1|15|TRBV6-2/TRBV6-3|TRBD1|-
CASSLQGANYNEQFF
TGTGCCAGCAGTTTACAGGGGGCCAACTACAATGAGCAGTTCTTC
>TRBJ2-7|15|TRBV7-9|TRBD2|-
CASSVLAGGTYEQYF
TGTGCCAGCAGCGTTCTAGCGGGAGGTACCTACGAGCAGTACTTC
>TRBJ2-7|14|TRBV3-1/TRBV3-2|-|-
CASSTQPGTYEQYF
TGTGCCAGCAGCACCCAGCCCGGTACCTACGAGCAGTACTTC
>TRBJ2-1|17|TRBV25-1|TRBD2|-
CASSESRASGSYNEQFF
TGTGCCAGCAGTGAATCCCGGGCTAGCGGCTCCTACAATGAGCAGTTCTTC
>TRBJ2-3|13|TRBV5-1|-|-
CASMEGNTDTQYF
TGCGCCAGCATGGAGGGGAACACAGATACGCAGTATTTT
>TRBJ2-3|15|TRBV10-3|TRBD2|-
CAIRGTSGSTDTQYF
TGTGCCATCAGGGGTACTAGCGGGAGCACAGATACGCAGTATTTT
>TRBJ2-4|20|TRBV9|TRBD1|-
CASSVEGQGGYEVAKNIQYF
TGTGCCAGCAGCGTAGAGGGACAGGGGGGGTATGAGGTAGCCAAAAACATTCAGTACTTC
>TRBJ1-5|15|TRBV7-2|-|-
CASSLGGGSSQPQHF
TGTGCCAGCAGCTTAGGGGGGGGATCCAGTCAGCCCCAGCATTTT
>TRBJ1-2|14|TRBV9|-|-
CASSPGPAVYGYTF
TGTGCCAGCAGCCCCGGCCCAGCAGTATATGGCTACACCTTC
>TRBJ2-7|20|TRBV3-1/TRBV3-2|-|-
CASSQDLRSSLAGKDYEQYF
TGTGCCAGCAGCCAAGACCTACGGTCGAGTCTAGCAGGGAAGGATTACGAGCAGTACTTC
>TRBJ2-7|14|TRBV28|-|few
CASSVLDSSYEQYF
TGTGCCAGCAGTGTCCTGGACAGCTCCTACGAGCAGTACTTC
>TRBJ1-2|12|TRBV6-5|-|-
CASAESNYGYTF
TGTGCCAGCGCGGAATCCAACTATGGCTACACCTTC
>TRBJ1-2|13|TRBV27|TRBD1|few
CASSLDRGYGYTF
TGTGCCAGCAGCCTGGACAGGGGATATGGCTACACCTTC
>TRBJ2-2|15|TRBV15|TRBD2|-
CATSTTSGRAGELFF
TGTGCCACCAGCACGACTAGCGGGAGAGCCGGGGAGCTGTTTTTT
>TRBJ2-1|14|TRBV14|-|-
CASSQVSPSNEQFF
TGTGCCAGCAGCCAAGTTAGCCCTTCAAATGAGCAGTTCTTC
>TRBJ1-4|16|TRBV28|TRBD1|-
CASSLYRGTANEKLFF
TGTGCCAGCAGTTTATACAGGGGGACAGCTAATGAAAAACTGTTTTTT
>TRBJ2-5|15|TRBV5-1|TRBD2|-
CASSSSGGTQETQYF
TGCGCCAGCAGCTCCAGCGGGGGAACCCAAGAGACCCAGTACTTC
>TRBJ2-1|13|TRBV3-1/TRBV3-2|TRBD1|-
CASSQGGGRVSFF
TGTGCCAGCAGCCAAGGAGGGGGCAGGGTCAGTTTCTTC
>TRBJ1-1|15|TRBV19|TRBD1|-
CASSILGQGNTEAFF
TGTGCCAGTAGTATCCTAGGACAGGGGAACACTGAAGCTTTCTTT
>TRBJ2-7|11|TRBV19|-|-
CARGTAGEQYF
TGTGCCAGGGGGACTGCCGGCGAGCAGTACTTC
>TRBJ2-1|13|TRBV19|TRBD2|-
CASKKGTSTGWIF
TGTGCCAGTAAGAAGGGGACTAGTACGGGGTGGATCTTC
>TRBJ2-7|14|TRBV15|-|-
CATSSSPGAYEQYF
TGTGCCACCAGCAGTTCCCCCGGAGCCTACGAGCAGTACTTC